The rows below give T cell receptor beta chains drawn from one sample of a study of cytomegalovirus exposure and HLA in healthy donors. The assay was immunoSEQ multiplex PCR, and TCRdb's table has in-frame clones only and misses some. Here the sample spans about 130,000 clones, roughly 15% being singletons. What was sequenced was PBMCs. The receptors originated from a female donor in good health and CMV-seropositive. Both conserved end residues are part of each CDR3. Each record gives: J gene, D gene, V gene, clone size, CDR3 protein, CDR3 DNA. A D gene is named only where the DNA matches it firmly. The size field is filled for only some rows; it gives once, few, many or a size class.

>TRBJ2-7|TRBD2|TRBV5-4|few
CASSLDLAGLYEQYF
TGTGCCAGCAGCTTGGATCTAGCGGGGCTTTACGAGCAGTACTTC
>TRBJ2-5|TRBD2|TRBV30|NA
CAWSVSSGTPQYF
TGTGCCTGGAGTGTTAGTAGCGGGACACCCCAGTACTTC
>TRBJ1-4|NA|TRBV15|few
CATSRDILATNEKLFF
TGTGCCACCAGCAGAGACATACTTGCAACTAATGAAAAACTGTTTTTT
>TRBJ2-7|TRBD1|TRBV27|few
CASSYGQAYEQYF
TGTGCCAGCAGCTACGGACAGGCCTACGAGCAGTACTTC
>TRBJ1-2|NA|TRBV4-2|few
CASSQDQGKAGGYTF
TGTGCCAGCAGCCAAGATCAAGGCAAAGCAGGTGGCTACACCTTC
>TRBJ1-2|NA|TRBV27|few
CASSRAGGDGGYTF
TGTGCCAGCAGTCGCGCGGGGGGGGACGGCGGCTACACCTTC
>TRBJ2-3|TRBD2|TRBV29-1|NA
CSTTQGGTSGSNAQYF
TGCAGCACCACGCAAGGGGGGACTAGCGGGAGTAATGCGCAGTATTTT
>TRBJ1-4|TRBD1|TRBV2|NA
CASSGLSGQGNEKLFF
TGTGCCAGCAGTGGCTTGTCGGGACAGGGTAACGAAAAACTGTTTTTT
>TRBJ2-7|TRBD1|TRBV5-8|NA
CASSLGQGAEQYF
TGTGCCAGCAGCTTGGGGCAGGGGGCTGAGCAGTACTTC
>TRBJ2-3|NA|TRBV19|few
CASSHRSVTDTQYF
TGTGCCAGTAGTCATAGATCGGTTACAGATACGCAGTATTTT
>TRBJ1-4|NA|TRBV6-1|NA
CASSEHRAKNEKLFF
TGTGCCAGCAGTGAACACAGGGCGAAGAATGAAAAACTGTTTTTT
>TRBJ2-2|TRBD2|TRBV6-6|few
CASKNSGSGRSGELFF
TGTGCCAGCAAGAATAGCGGGAGCGGTCGATCCGGGGAGCTGTTTTTT
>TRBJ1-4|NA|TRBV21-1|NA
CASSKGQGATNEKLFF
TGTGCCAGCAGCAAAGGGCAGGGCGCAACTAATGAAAAACTGTTTTTT
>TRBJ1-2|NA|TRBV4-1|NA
CASGEGQNYGYTF
TGCGCCAGCGGGGAAGGACAGAACTATGGCTACACCTTC
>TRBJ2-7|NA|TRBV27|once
CASGSEDYEQYF
TGTGCCAGCGGCTCAGAAGACTACGAGCAGTACTTC
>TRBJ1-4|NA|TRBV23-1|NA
CASSQSRRAGGEKLFF
TGCGCCAGCAGTCAATCTCGCAGGGCGGGAGGAGAAAAACTGTTTTTT
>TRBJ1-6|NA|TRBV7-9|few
CASSNRDRNSPLHF
TGTGCCAGCAGCAACCGAGACAGAAATTCACCCCTCCACTTT
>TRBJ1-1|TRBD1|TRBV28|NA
CASSPKWTGKVVTEAFF
TGTGCCAGCAGTCCCAAGTGGACAGGGAAGGTGGTAACTGAAGCTTTCTTT
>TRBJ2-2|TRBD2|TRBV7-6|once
CASSLIFSGSAGTGELFF
TGTGCCAGCAGCTTAATTTTTAGCGGGAGCGCTGGCACCGGGGAGCTGTTTTTT
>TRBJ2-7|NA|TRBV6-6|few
CANDFLCRGTYEQYF
TGTGCCAACGATTTCTTGTGCAGGGGAACCTACGAGCAGTACTTC
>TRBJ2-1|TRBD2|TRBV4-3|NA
CASSPELAGVNNEQFF
TGCGCCAGCAGCCCCGAACTAGCGGGGGTGAACAATGAGCAGTTCTTC
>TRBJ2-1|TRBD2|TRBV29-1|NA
CSVIVGGDPNEQFF
TGCAGCGTTATCGTGGGAGGGGACCCCAATGAGCAGTTCTTC
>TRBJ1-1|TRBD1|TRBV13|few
CASSLGRGQGITEAFF
TGTGCCAGCAGCTTAGGCCGGGGACAGGGTATTACTGAAGCTTTCTTT
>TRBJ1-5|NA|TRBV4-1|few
CASSQVHSDQPQHF
TGCGCCAGCAGCCAGGTGCACAGTGATCAGCCCCAGCATTTT
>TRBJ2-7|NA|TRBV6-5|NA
CASSGNRAYEQYF
TGTGCCAGCAGTGGAAACCGGGCCTACGAGCAGTACTTC
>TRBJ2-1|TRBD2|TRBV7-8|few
CASSWGLADYNEQFF
TGTGCCAGCAGCTGGGGACTAGCGGACTACAATGAGCAGTTCTTC